This T cell receptor beta chain was found in a study of shared clonotypes between healthy human individuals. Study details: The plates for each donor numbered three CD4 naive, three CD4 memory, two CD8 naive and one CD8 memory.

Trimming pared 5 bases from V and 6 bases from J, leaving 8 bases between. The CDR3 totals 12 residues. CDR1 is SGHTA, CDR2 FQGNSA, per germline. Regarding this clone: Its matching antigen is unknown. The sample contains more than one DNA sequence encoding this CDR3.

Data came from immunoSEQ multiplex PCR; TCRdb stores just in-frame clones and leaves some out. Here the sample spans a few million clones, approximately 96% being singletons. Points from the study as a whole: Compared with clonotypes that all four donors shared, non-shared clonotypes had lower generation probabilities. The sampled material consisted only of blood, and tissue repertoires are likely to differ.

In the CD4+ fraction, cells were divided into CD45RA+ naive and CD45RA-negative memory subsets. The specimen was naive CD4+ T cells sorted from blood. The subset denotes: CD45RA+ positively selected. V usage is TRBV7-2 and J usage is TRBJ2-1; D unclear. This receptor was obtained from a man younger than 35 in good health. This chain's CDR3 is CASSLDLNEQFF. CDR3 in DNA: TGTGCCAGCAGCCTAGACCTCAATGAGCAGTTCTTC.